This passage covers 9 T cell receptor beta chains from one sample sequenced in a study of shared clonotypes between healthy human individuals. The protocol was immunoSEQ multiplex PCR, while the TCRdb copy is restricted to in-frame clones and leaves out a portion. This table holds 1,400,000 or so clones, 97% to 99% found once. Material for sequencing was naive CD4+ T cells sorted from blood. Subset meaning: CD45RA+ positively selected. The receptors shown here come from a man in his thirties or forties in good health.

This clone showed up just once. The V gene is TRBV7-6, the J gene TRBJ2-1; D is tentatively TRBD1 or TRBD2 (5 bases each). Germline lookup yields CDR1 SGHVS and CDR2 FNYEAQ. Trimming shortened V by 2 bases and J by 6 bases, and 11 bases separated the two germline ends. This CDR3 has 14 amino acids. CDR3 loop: CASSLRGPLNEQFF. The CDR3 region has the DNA TGTGCCAGCAGCTTAAGGGGACCCCTCAATGAGCAGTTCTTC.

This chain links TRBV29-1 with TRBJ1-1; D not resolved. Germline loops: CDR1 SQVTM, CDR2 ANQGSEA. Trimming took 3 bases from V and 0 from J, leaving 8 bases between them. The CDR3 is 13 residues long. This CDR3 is CSVDFGLNTEAFF. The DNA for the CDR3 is TGCAGCGTTGACTTTGGGTTGAACACTGAAGCTTTCTTT.

In nucleotides, the CDR3 is TGTGCCAGCAGTTACTCACTAGGGATCACAGATACGCAGTATTTT. Protein product: CASSYSLGITDTQYF. The V call is TRBV6-5, the J call TRBJ2-3, with D maybe TRBD2 (5 bases). The germline gives CDR1 MNHEY, CDR2 SVGAGI. This CDR3 is built from 15 residues. The germline V and J ends were trimmed by 0 bases and 2 bases, with 9 bases remaining between them.

The CDR3 protein is CASSYPRSGNSYEQYF. CDR3 sequence (DNA): TGTGCCAGCAGTTACCCACGATCAGGGAACTCCTACGAGCAGTACTTC. This chain joins TRBV6-6 and TRBJ2-7, with TRBD1 as a possible D gene (5 bases). Trimming took 2 bases from V and 0 from J, leaving 14 bases between them. This CDR3 spans 16 amino acids. Looked up from germline, CDR1 is MNHNY and CDR2 is SVGAGI (reference sequence).

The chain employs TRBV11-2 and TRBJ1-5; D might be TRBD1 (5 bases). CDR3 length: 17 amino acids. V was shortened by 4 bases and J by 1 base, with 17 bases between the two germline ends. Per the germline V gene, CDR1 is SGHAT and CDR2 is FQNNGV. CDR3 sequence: CASSYAGGPGSNQPQHF. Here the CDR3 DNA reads TGTGCCAGCAGCTATGCGGGGGGACCTGGGAGCAATCAGCCCCAGCATTTT.

This CDR3 is CASSQDRLAAMDYEQYF. The CDR3 bases are TGCGCCAGCAGCCAAGATCGGCTAGCGGCAATGGACTACGAGCAGTACTTC. V usage is TRBV4-1 and J usage is TRBJ2-7; 7 bases fit TRBD2. The V gene end was trimmed by 0 bases and the J gene end by 3 bases; junction bases not matched to a gene: 11. This CDR3 contains 17 residues. Germline V gene lookup returns CDR1 MGHRA and CDR2 YSYEKL.

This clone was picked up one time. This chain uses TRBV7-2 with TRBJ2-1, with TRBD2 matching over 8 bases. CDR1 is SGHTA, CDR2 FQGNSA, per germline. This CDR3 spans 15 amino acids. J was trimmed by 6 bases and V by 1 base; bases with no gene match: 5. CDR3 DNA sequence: TGTGCCAGCAGCTTAGGGCTAGCGGGTGGCAATGAGCAGTTCTTC. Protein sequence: CASSLGLAGGNEQFF.

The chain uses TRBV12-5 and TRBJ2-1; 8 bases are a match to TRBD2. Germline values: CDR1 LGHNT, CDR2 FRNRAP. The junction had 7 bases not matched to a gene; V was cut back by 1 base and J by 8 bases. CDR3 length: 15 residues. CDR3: CASGLGTGGRDEQFF. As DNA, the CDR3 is TGTGCTAGTGGTTTGGGCACGGGGGGGAGAGATGAGCAGTTCTTC.

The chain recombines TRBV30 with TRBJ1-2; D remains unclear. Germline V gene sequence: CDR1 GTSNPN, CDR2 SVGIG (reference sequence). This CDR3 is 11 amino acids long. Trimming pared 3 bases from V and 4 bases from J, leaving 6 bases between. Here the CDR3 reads CAWRQSYGYTF. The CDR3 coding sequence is TGTGCCTGGAGACAGAGCTATGGCTACACCTTC.